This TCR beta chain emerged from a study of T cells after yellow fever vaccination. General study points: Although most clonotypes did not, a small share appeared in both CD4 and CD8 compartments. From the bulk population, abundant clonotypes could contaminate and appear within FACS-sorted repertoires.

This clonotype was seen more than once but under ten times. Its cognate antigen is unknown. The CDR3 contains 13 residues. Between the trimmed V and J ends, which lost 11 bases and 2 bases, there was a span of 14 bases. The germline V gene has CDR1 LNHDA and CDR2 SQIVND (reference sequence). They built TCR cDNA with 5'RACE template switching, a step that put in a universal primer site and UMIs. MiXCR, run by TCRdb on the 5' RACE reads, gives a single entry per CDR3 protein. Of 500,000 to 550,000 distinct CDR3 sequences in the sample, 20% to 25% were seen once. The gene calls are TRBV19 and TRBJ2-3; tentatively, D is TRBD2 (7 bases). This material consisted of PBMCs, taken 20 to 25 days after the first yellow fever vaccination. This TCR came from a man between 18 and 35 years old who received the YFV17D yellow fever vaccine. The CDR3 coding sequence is TGTGCCCCTACGGGGGGCAACACAGATACGCAGTATTTT. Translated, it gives CAPTGGNTDTQYF.